Shown below are 23 T cell receptor beta chains from a single sample sequenced in a study of technical replicates of blood from a handful of donors. This table comes from immunoSEQ multiplex PCR, and its TCRdb copy is limited to in-frame clones, with some not included. Of roughly 13,000 clones in the sample, about 82% are singletons; the top ten hold 9.5% to 15%. Material for sequencing was PBMCs. The receptors were gathered from a human donor in good health.

V and J are TRBV11-2 and TRBJ2-7, with 10 bases aligning to TRBD2. The CDR3 loop spans 17 amino acids. V shed 1 base, J shed 0 bases, and the junction held 6 bases outside the gene matches. The germline V gene has CDR1 SGHAT and CDR2 FQNNGV. In DNA, the CDR3 is TGTGCCAGCAGCTTAGGAACGTCTAGCGGGGGCTCCTACGAGCAGTACTTC. This encodes CASSLGTSSGGSYEQYF.

V and J are TRBV29-1 and TRBJ2-3; maybe TRBD1 (5 bases). The CDR3 length is 14 residues. Trimming removed 2 bases from V and 3 bases from J, with 12 bases in between. CDR1 and CDR2 (germline): SQVTM, ANQGSEA. The CDR3 is CSVEQGFLTDTQYF. As DNA, the CDR3 is TGCAGCGTTGAACAGGGATTTTTGACAGATACGCAGTATTTT.

V usage is TRBV6-4 and J usage is TRBJ2-3, with 8 bases lining up with TRBD2. Germline V lookup: CDR1 MRHNA, CDR2 SNTAGT. The CDR3 runs 16 residues. V was pared by 7 bases and J by 2 bases, with 11 bases of the junction left unmatched. This chain's CDR3 is CASIGRGVMNTDTQYF. DNA for the CDR3: TGTGCCAGCATTGGGCGGGGGGTCATGAACACAGATACGCAGTATTTT.

This clone turned up a few times. This chain connects TRBV5-8 to TRBJ2-2; no definite D call. The ends were cut back, 4 bases at V and 5 bases at J, with 9 bases in the middle. Germline assignment: CDR1 SGHTS and CDR2 YDEGEE. The CDR3 is 13 residues long. CDR3 loop: CASSPSVTGELFF. DNA for the CDR3: TGTGCCAGCAGCCCCTCGGTGACCGGGGAGCTGTTTTTT.

This clone occurred once. J is TRBJ1-5 and V is TRBV5-6; D remains unclear. The CDR3 is made up of 16 amino acids. Germline V gives CDR1 SGHDT, CDR2 YYEEEE. The V end was cut by 2 bases, the J end by 0 bases, with 12 bases between. As DNA, the CDR3 is TGTGCCAGCAGCTTCCGGGGTCCATATAGCAATCAGCCCCAGCATTTT. It translates to CASSFRGPYSNQPQHF.

The chain recombines TRBV2 with TRBJ2-1, with D maybe TRBD1 (5 bases). CDR1 is SNHLY, CDR2 FYNNEI, per germline. V lost 8 bases to trimming and J lost 7 bases, with 21 bases between them. This CDR3 comprises 15 residues. CDR3 sequence: CASLLQTRVANEQFF. CDR3 bases: TGTGCCAGCCTACTTCAGACCAGGGTTGCAAATGAGCAGTTCTTC.

The V call is TRBV9, the J call TRBJ2-3; TRBD2 might be the D (6 bases). V was pared by 3 bases and J by 0 bases, with 14 bases between. This CDR3 has 16 amino acids. Germline V CDR1 and CDR2: SGDLS, YYNGEE. CDR3 loop: CASSAMGGGSTDTQYF. The CDR3 DNA reads as TGTGCCAGCAGCGCAATGGGGGGAGGTAGCACAGATACGCAGTATTTT.

CDR3: CATSRDRGSGYTF. CDR3 nucleotide sequence: TGTGCCACCAGCAGGGACAGGGGGAGTGGCTACACCTTC. The genes are TRBV15 and TRBJ1-2, with 10 bases lining up with TRBD1. This CDR3 is built from 13 residues. Germline loops: CDR1 LNHNV, CDR2 YYDKDF (reference sequence). V lost 3 bases, J lost 7 bases, and 2 bases stayed unmatched.

This rearrangement joins TRBV27 to TRBJ2-1; D remains unclear. The CDR3 loop spans 15 amino acids. The germline V gene has CDR1 MNHEY and CDR2 SMNVEV (reference sequence). With 5 bases removed from V and 1 base from J, the gap between germline ends came to 12 bases. The CDR3 loop is CASSILTKSYNEQFF. The CDR3 bases are TGTGCCAGCAGTATATTGACAAAGTCCTACAATGAGCAGTTCTTC.

V is TRBV19 and J is TRBJ2-1, with 9 bases aligning to TRBD2. Germline V gene sequence: CDR1 LNHDA, CDR2 SQIVND (reference sequence). The V segment lost 5 bases and the J segment 7 bases; nucleotides outside the gene matches: 6. The CDR3 runs 14 residues. The CDR3 spells CASSAWTSVNEQFF. The CDR3 DNA reads TGTGCCAGTAGTGCCTGGACTAGCGTGAATGAGCAGTTCTTC.

This rearrangement joins TRBV11-2 to TRBJ1-1; TRBD1 aligns across 10 bases. Trimming removed 5 bases from V and 2 bases from J; junction bases left unmatched: 5. Germline V gene lookup returns CDR1 SGHAT and CDR2 FQNNGV. This CDR3 has 15 amino acids. In DNA form, the CDR3 reads TGTGCCAGCAGCCCGGGGGACAGGGGTAACACTGAAGCTTTCTTT. It translates to CASSPGDRGNTEAFF.

The genes are TRBV7-9 and TRBJ1-4, with TRBD1 as a possible D gene (5 bases). The CDR3 extends over 15 amino acids. Germline CDR1 is SEHNR and CDR2 is FQNEAQ (reference sequence). Trimming shortened V by 8 bases and J by 7 bases, and 20 bases separated the two germline ends. DNA of the CDR3: TGTGCCAGCGGCACCACGCAAGGGGTTGGTGAAAAACTGTTTTTT. Protein sequence: CASGTTQGVGEKLFF.

The chain combines TRBV29-1 with TRBJ2-5; D is unclear. This CDR3 has 12 amino acids. Germline CDR1 is SQVTM and CDR2 is ANQGSEA. V lost 7 bases, J lost 5 bases, and 14 bases lay in between. The CDR3 here is CSGSGSYETQYF. The CDR3 DNA reads as TGCAGCGGCTCCGGGTCTTATGAGACCCAGTACTTC.

Only a few counts were recorded for this clone. J is TRBJ2-7 and V is TRBV2; D may be TRBD2 (6 bases). The CDR3 loop spans 12 amino acids. Looked up from germline, CDR1 is SNHLY and CDR2 is FYNNEI. V was cut by 6 bases and J by 4 bases, with 10 bases left in between. The CDR3 DNA is TGTGCCAGCAGGGGTGCGGGATACGAGCAGTACTTC. Translation gives CASRGAGYEQYF.

The chain couples TRBV19 to TRBJ2-5; TRBD1 might be the D (5 bases). The CDR3 runs to 15 residues. Germline CDR1 reads LNHDA; CDR2 reads SQIVND (reference sequence). The V end lost 3 bases, the J end lost 5 bases, and 16 bases lay between the germline ends. CDR3 coding DNA: TGTGCCAGTAGTATGGTCGCAGGGTCAGGGGAGACCCAGTACTTC. Its protein is CASSMVAGSGETQYF.

The rearrangement links TRBV10-3 to TRBJ2-2; the D gene is possibly TRBD1 (6 bases). The CDR3 extends over 15 amino acids. Germline CDR1 ENHRY, CDR2 SYGVKD. The V end was cut by 2 bases, the J end by 5 bases, with 12 bases between. CDR3 protein: CAISEASRGTGELFF. As DNA, the CDR3 is TGTGCCATCAGTGAGGCCTCCAGGGGTACCGGGGAGCTGTTTTTT.

The chain joins TRBV6-5 to TRBJ1-1; 7 bases line up with TRBD1. Germline values: CDR1 MNHEY, CDR2 SVGAGI. CDR3 length: 14 residues. V shed 5 bases, J shed 1 base, and the junction held 4 bases outside the gene matches. The CDR3 here is CASSKGQKNTEAFF. CDR3 coding DNA: TGTGCCAGCAGTAAGGGACAGAAGAACACTGAAGCTTTCTTT.

V is TRBV27 and J is TRBJ1-5; 8 bases line up with TRBD1. The CDR3 contains 14 residues. The germline CDR1 and CDR2 sequences are MNHEY and SMNVEV (reference sequence). V lost 3 bases and J lost 6; bases outside the gene matches: 4. The CDR3, as DNA: TGTGCCAGCAGTTTCAATACAGGGGGTCAGCCCCAGCATTTT. This codes for CASSFNTGGQPQHF.

The V gene is TRBV6-1, the J gene TRBJ2-3; TRBD2 agrees at 9 bases. Germline V gene lookup returns CDR1 MNHNS and CDR2 SASEGT. The CDR3 extends over 15 amino acids. With 8 bases clipped from V and 6 bases from J, the junction kept 12 bases outside the gene matches. CDR3 sequence reads: CASGPAGGRGDTQYF. The CDR3 coding sequence is TGTGCCAGCGGGCCAGCGGGAGGAAGAGGGGATACGCAGTATTTT.

The J gene is TRBJ2-5, the V gene TRBV27, with TRBD1 identical over 8 bases. The length of the CDR3 is 15 residues. V lost 6 bases, J lost 2 bases, and 8 bases stayed unmatched. CDR1 and CDR2 from the germline V gene are MNHEY and SMNVEV (reference sequence). CDR3 protein: CASSRRQGRQETQYF. DNA for the CDR3: TGTGCCAGCAGCCGAAGACAGGGGCGGCAAGAGACCCAGTACTTC.

CDR3 sequence reads: CASSLVTAGLNEQFF. DNA for the CDR3: TGCGCCAGCAGCTTGGTTACAGCGGGACTGAATGAGCAGTTCTTC. This chain links TRBV5-1 with TRBJ2-1; 7 bases line up with TRBD2. Trimming at V came to 0 bases and at J to 7 bases, leaving 7 bases not matched to a gene. Germline lookup yields CDR1 SGHRS and CDR2 YFSETQ. The CDR3 consists of 15 residues.

The chain recombines TRBV6-4 with TRBJ2-1, with a possible D match to TRBD1 (5 bases). The CDR3 extends over 13 amino acids. V lost 3 bases to trimming and J lost 9 bases, with 12 bases between them. Germline CDR1 is MRHNA and CDR2 is SNTAGT. The CDR3 reads CASSEGQRSEQFF. Here the CDR3 DNA reads TGTGCCAGCAGTGAGGGGCAACGGAGTGAGCAGTTCTTC.

This chain links TRBV7-8 with TRBJ1-1; D may be TRBD1 (6 bases). V dropped 5 bases and J dropped 1 base, with 8 bases sitting between them. The CDR3 spans 13 residues. The germline V gene has CDR1 SGHVS and CDR2 FQNEAQ. CDR3 DNA: TGTGCCAGCAGCGTACAGGGGAACACTGAAGCTTTCTTT. It is translated as CASSVQGNTEAFF.